The rows below give T cell receptor beta chains drawn from one sample of a study of patients and donors after allogeneic stem cell transplantation. TCRdb passed the RT-PCR reads through MiXCR, listing each CDR3 protein once. The data show 87,000 or so distinct CDR3 sequences, less than 5% seen once. The sample consisted of blood, either unsorted or a sorted T cell fraction (not recorded which). Receptor source: a human donor who was either an allogeneic HSCT recipient or a stem cell or donor lymphocyte infusion donor (not recorded which). It is not recorded whose cells these are; they may come from a transplant donor. Both conserved end residues are part of each CDR3. D genes are given only for firm matches. Clone size appears in some rows only: once, few, many, or a class for an expanded clone.

D	J	length	V	size	CDR3	DNA
.	TRBJ1-2	14	TRBV20-1	many	CIIPNLSGRDGYTF	TGCATTATCCCCAACCTCTCGGGTAGGGATGGCTACACCTTC
TRBD1	TRBJ2-7	18	TRBV4-2	few	CASSQSSLPGQGVYEQYF	TGTGCCAGCAGCCAATCCAGTCTACCGGGACAGGGGGTCTACGAGCAGTACTTC
.	TRBJ1-2	16	TRBV4-2	few	CACSQETGIGGDGYTF	TGTGCCTGCAGCCAGGAAACCGGGATTGGAGGGGATGGCTACACCTTC
.	TRBJ1-2	15	TRBV18	many	CASSPDPSGRNGYTF	TGTGCCAGCTCACCAGACCCCTCAGGGCGTAATGGCTACACCTTC
.	TRBJ2-7	11	TRBV28	few	CASNLGYEQYF	TGTGCCAGCAATCTGGGCTACGAGCAGTACTTC
.	TRBJ2-4	13	TRBV4-1	many	CASSQDPGNIQYF	TGCGCCAGCAGCCAAGATCCGGGGAACATTCAGTACTTC
TRBD1	TRBJ1-1	15	TRBV20-1	many	CSAITPDRGTTEAFF	TGCAGTGCCATAACCCCAGACAGGGGTACCACTGAAGCTTTCTTT
TRBD1	TRBJ2-6	18	TRBV20-1	many	CSARGGGTGKFGANVLTF	TGCAGTGCTAGAGGGGGTGGGACAGGGAAATTTGGGGCCAACGTCCTGACTTTC
.	TRBJ1-6	14	TRBV19	few	CASSLTGGGSPLHF	TGTGCCAGCAGCCTTACGGGGGGGGGCTCACCCCTCCACTTT
.	TRBJ2-5	14	TRBV5-4	.	CASSRGSRGETQYF	TGTGCCAGCAGCCGCGGGTCCCGAGGGGAGACCCAGTACTTC
.	TRBJ1-1	13	TRBV5-4	few	CASSPKTGTEAFF	TGTGCCAGCAGTCCCAAGACGGGGACTGAAGCTTTCTTT
.	TRBJ2-5	16	TRBV27	few	CASTPGGPTRRATQYF	TGTGCCAGCACTCCCGGGGGTCCCACCCGCCGGGCGACCCAGTACTTC
.	TRBJ2-1	14	TRBV7-3	.	CASSSLGLNNEQFF	TGTGCCAGCAGCTCCCTTGGACTGAACAATGAGCAGTTCTTC
TRBD2	TRBJ2-3	20	TRBV24-1	many	CATSDPTGGLAELPRDTQYF	TGTGCCACCAGTGATCCGACAGGAGGACTAGCGGAGCTCCCACGAGATACGCAGTATTTT
TRBD2	TRBJ2-1	16	TRBV4-2	many	CASSRSGLAVGNEQFF	TGTGCCAGCAGCCGCTCGGGACTAGCGGTAGGAAATGAGCAGTTCTTC
.	TRBJ2-2	13	TRBV10-1	.	CASSVKPAGELFF	TGCGCCAGCAGTGTAAAGCCAGCCGGGGAGCTGTTTTTT
TRBD2	TRBJ2-3	17	TRBV7-6	few	CASSLAPGGPATDTQYF	TGTGCCAGCAGCTTAGCCCCGGGAGGGCCTGCTACAGATACGCAGTATTTT
.	TRBJ1-1	16	TRBV23-1	many	CASSRTHRGMNTEAFF	TGCGCCAGCAGCCGGACGCACAGAGGGATGAACACTGAAGCTTTCTTT
TRBD2	TRBJ2-3	16	TRBV5-1	few	CASSLVGTSGADTQYF	TGCGCCAGCAGCTTGGTGGGGACTAGTGGCGCAGATACGCAGTATTTT
TRBD2	TRBJ2-7	14	TRBV6-1	many	CATHPPGGAGEQYF	TGTGCCACCCATCCACCGGGAGGGGCTGGGGAGCAGTACTTC
.	TRBJ2-1	15	TRBV5-5	.	CASSLDPVGRGEQFF	TGTGCCAGCAGCTTGGACCCAGTGGGTCGAGGTGAGCAGTTCTTC
TRBD1	TRBJ2-7	16	TRBV7-6	many	CASSETPGQGFYEQYF	TGTGCCAGCAGCGAAACCCCGGGACAGGGGTTCTACGAGCAGTACTTC
.	TRBJ1-4	16	TRBV5-1	many	CASSPGTVATNEKLFF	TGCGCCAGCAGCCCAGGAACAGTTGCAACTAATGAAAAACTGTTTTTT
.	TRBJ1-1	15	TRBV7-3	.	CASSPGPRGNTEAFF	TGTGCCAGCAGCCCGGGACCGAGGGGGAACACTGAAGCTTTCTTT
TRBD2	TRBJ2-7	14	TRBV20-1	few	CSTGSGTSDREQYF	TGCAGTACTGGCTCCGGGACTAGCGATCGCGAGCAGTACTTC
.	TRBJ2-7	13	TRBV28	many	CASEDLFGDEQYF	TGTGCCAGCGAGGACCTCTTCGGCGACGAGCAGTACTTC
TRBD1	TRBJ1-1	13	TRBV5-1	.	CASSLQGVTEAFF	TGCGCCAGCAGCTTACAGGGGGTCACTGAAGCTTTCTTT
.	TRBJ2-5	13	TRBV5-1	many	CASSFAGSETQYF	TGCGCCAGCAGCTTTGCAGGGTCGGAGACCCAGTACTTC
.	TRBJ1-3	13	TRBV20-1	few	CSAPKGPGNTIYF	TGCAGTGCTCCAAAGGGTCCTGGAAACACCATATATTTT
.	TRBJ2-7	12	TRBV6-1	many	CASSEHSYEQYF	TGTGCCAGCAGTGAACACTCCTACGAGCAGTACTTC
.	TRBJ1-5	18	TRBV11-2	many	CASSCQNLGQLSNQPQHF	TGTGCCAGCAGCTGCCAAAATTTGGGCCAGCTTAGCAATCAGCCCCAGCATTTT
TRBD2	TRBJ2-1	15	TRBV4-2	many	CASSQGSSGRDEQFF	TGTGCCAGCAGCCAAGGTTCGAGCGGGAGGGATGAGCAGTTCTTC
TRBD2	TRBJ2-5	14	TRBV3-1	many	CASSLSSGAETQYF	TGTGCCAGCAGCCTCTCTAGCGGGGCAGAGACCCAGTACTTC
TRBD1	TRBJ2-1	13	TRBV11-2	.	CASSLNPRGEQFF	TGTGCCAGCAGCTTAAACCCCAGGGGGGAGCAGTTCTTC
.	TRBJ2-1	13	TRBV11-2	few	CASSLDGSGEQFF	TGTGCCAGCAGCTTAGATGGGAGCGGTGAGCAGTTCTTC
.	TRBJ2-2	11	TRBV24-1	many	CATSDVRELFF	TGTGCCACCAGTGATGTACGGGAGCTGTTTTTT
.	TRBJ1-3	13	TRBV9	many	CASSVEGENTIYF	TGTGCCAGCAGCGTAGAGGGGGAAAACACCATATATTTT
TRBD1	TRBJ2-5	11	TRBV18	many	CASGTGETQYF	TGTGCCAGCGGGACAGGGGAGACCCAGTACTTC
TRBD2	TRBJ2-1	17	TRBV18	many	CASSPGGGLSSYNEQFF	TGTGCCAGCTCACCGGGGGGGGGACTCAGCTCCTACAATGAGCAGTTCTTC
TRBD1	TRBJ1-1	15	TRBV7-9	.	CASSPRQGENTEAFF	TGTGCCAGCAGCCCAAGACAGGGGGAGAACACTGAAGCTTTCTTT
TRBD2	TRBJ2-2	15	TRBV2	few	CASSAAGVLTGELFF	TGTGCCAGCAGTGCAGCGGGAGTACTCACCGGGGAGCTGTTTTTT
TRBD1	TRBJ1-1	14	TRBV5-6	many	CASRRTGRNTEAFF	TGTGCCAGCAGACGGACAGGGAGGAACACTGAAGCTTTCTTT
TRBD1	TRBJ1-2	15	TRBV25-1	many	CASSALGTGGHGYTF	TGTGCCAGCAGTGCCTTAGGGACAGGGGGCCATGGCTACACCTTC
.	TRBJ1-5	16	TRBV7-2	many	CASSFGSGYSNQPQHF	TGTGCCAGCAGCTTTGGCAGCGGATATAGCAATCAGCCCCAGCATTTT
.	TRBJ1-1	16	TRBV5-1	few	CASSSGKTAMNTEAFF	TGCGCCAGCAGCTCCGGAAAGACAGCAATGAACACTGAAGCTTTCTTT
.	TRBJ1-5	12	TRBV19	many	CASRSGRKPQHF	TGTGCCAGTAGATCTGGTCGTAAGCCCCAGCATTTT
.	TRBJ2-3	11	TRBV20-1	many	CSASPRDTQYF	TGCAGTGCTAGTCCCAGAGATACGCAGTATTTT
.	TRBJ2-5	14	TRBV7-6	many	CASSFAGYQETQYF	TGTGCCAGCAGCTTTGCGGGGTACCAAGAGACCCAGTACTTC
.	TRBJ2-7	13	TRBV10-1	.	CASSESGSYEQYF	TGCGCCAGCAGTGAGTCGGGATCCTACGAGCAGTACTTC
TRBD2	TRBJ2-7	16	TRBV20-1	many	CSARGSSGSLVYEQYF	TGCAGTGCTAGAGGTTCTAGCGGGAGCCTCGTCTACGAGCAGTACTTC
TRBD2	TRBJ2-6	19	TRBV20-1	many	CSARPRGLAGNLGANVLTF	TGCAGTGCTAGACCCCGCGGACTAGCCGGGAACCTCGGGGCCAACGTCCTGACTTTC
TRBD1	TRBJ1-5	16	TRBV5-6	.	CASSLLGTGRYQPQHF	TGTGCCAGCAGCTTGTTGGGGACAGGGAGGTATCAGCCCCAGCATTTT
.	TRBJ1-2	14	TRBV2	many	CASTPGTAAYGYTF	TGTGCCAGCACCCCGGGGACGGCAGCTTATGGCTACACCTTC
.	TRBJ2-3	16	TRBV7-7	many	CASSPPTSSGTDTQYF	TGTGCCAGCAGCCCACCGACTAGTTCGGGGACAGATACGCAGTATTTT
.	TRBJ2-7	14	TRBV18	few	CASSPIRNSYEQYF	TGTGCCAGCTCACCGATACGGAACTCCTACGAGCAGTACTTC